These 22 T cell receptor beta chains were all obtained from the same sample, sequenced in a study of T-cell memory formation after mild COVID-19. In TCRdb, the 5' RACE reads were re-called with MiXCR into one record per CDR3 protein. The data show 150,000 to 200,000 distinct CDR3 sequences, 11% seen once. Sequences were obtained from PBMCs or a T cell subset sorted from them (not recorded which). All receptors derive from a man aged 18 to 35 who had mild COVID-19 (a few samples of this study predate the infection). Cell type and time point are not known.

At least ten counts were recorded for this clonotype. Written as DNA, the CDR3 is TGTGCCAGCAGACCGTGGACTGAGGAGACCCAGTACTTC. Translation: CASRPWTEETQYF. J is TRBJ2-5 and V is TRBV6-2 or TRBV6-3, with D possibly matching TRBD2 (5 bases). The CDR3 runs to 13 residues. V gave up 6 bases and J gave up 5 bases, with 13 bases separating them. Germline V gene lookup returns CDR1 MNHEY and CDR2 SVGEGT.

This clonotype occurred a few times. The DNA of the CDR3 is TGTGCCAGCAGCAATGCTTGGACTAGCGGGGGGTACACAGATACGCAGTATTTT. Amino acids: CASSNAWTSGGYTDTQYF. The V gene is TRBV7-2, the J gene TRBJ2-3, with TRBD2 identical over 14 bases. CDR1 SGHTA and CDR2 FQGNSA come from the germline V gene. The ends lost 5 bases at V and 2 bases at J; junction bases unmatched: 9. This CDR3 has 18 residues. The full variable domain, with the rest looked up from reference TRBV7-2 and TRBJ2-3, is GAGVSQSPSNKVTEKGKDVELRCDPISGHTALYWYRQSLGQGLEFLIYFQGNSAPDKSGLPSDRFSAERTGGSVSTLTIQRTQQEDSAVYLCASSNAWTSGGYTDTQYFGPGTRLTVL.

This chain connects TRBV5-6 to TRBJ1-1, with D possibly being TRBD1 (5 bases). This CDR3 is built from 15 residues. The germline gives CDR1 SGHDT, CDR2 YYEEEE. The V end was cut by 5 bases, the J end by 1 base, with 15 bases between. The CDR3 here is CASRGGFPSNTEAFF. For the CDR3, the DNA is TGTGCCAGCAGGGGGGGTTTCCCGTCGAACACTGAAGCTTTCTTT.

This chain uses TRBV10-3 with TRBJ1-2; D ambiguous. V gave up 2 bases and J gave up 3 bases, with 7 bases separating them. The CDR3 consists of 13 residues. Germline values: CDR1 ENHRY, CDR2 SYGVKD. In nucleotides, the CDR3 is TGTGCCATCAGTGAGAGGGCAGACTATGGCTACACCTTC. Protein sequence: CAISERADYGYTF.

V usage is TRBV5-5 and J usage is TRBJ2-1; 12 nucleotides match TRBD2. With 0 bases clipped from V and 3 bases from J, the junction kept 1 base outside the gene matches. The length of the CDR3 is 16 residues. Germline V gives CDR1 SGHKS, CDR2 YYEKEE (reference sequence). The CDR3 region is CASSLGLAGVYNEQFF. CDR3 DNA sequence: TGTGCCAGCAGCTTGGGACTAGCGGGGGTCTACAATGAGCAGTTCTTC.

This clonotype occurred a few times. The V call is TRBV4-2, the J call TRBJ1-1; D not resolved. With 1 base removed from V and 0 bases from J, the gap between germline ends came to 12 bases. This CDR3 is 16 amino acids long. Germline V CDR1 and CDR2: LGHNA, YNFKEQ. The CDR3, as DNA: TGTGCCAGCAGCCAAGTTGTTTCGGTAATGAACACTGAAGCTTTCTTT. This sequence encodes CASSQVVSVMNTEAFF.

Only a few counts were recorded for this clonotype. The CDR3 loop is CASRDRGPVLFF. For the CDR3, the DNA is TGTGCCAGCAGGGACAGGGGGCCGGTGCTGTTTTTT. The J gene is TRBJ1-4, the V gene TRBV2, with TRBD1 identical over 11 bases. The CDR3 runs to 12 residues. J was trimmed by 14 bases and V by 6 bases; bases with no gene match: 5. Germline-derived CDR1 and CDR2 are SNHLY and FYNNEI.

The gene calls are TRBV7-2 and TRBJ1-1; the D is unclear. CDR3 length: 16 residues. Germline CDR1 and CDR2: SGHTA and FQGNSA. V lost 0 bases and J 4 bases, leaving 15 bases between the germline ends. CDR3 protein: CASSLAPGGMGTEAFF. The CDR3 DNA follows: TGTGCCAGCAGCTTAGCGCCCGGCGGAATGGGCACTGAAGCTTTCTTT.

This clonotype was seen a few times. Here the CDR3 reads CASSPRTGGGTEAFF. CDR3 sequence (DNA): TGTGCCAGCAGCCCACGAACAGGGGGAGGCACTGAAGCTTTCTTT. The chain couples TRBV2 to TRBJ1-1, with 8 bases matching TRBD1. Per the germline V gene, CDR1 is SNHLY and CDR2 is FYNNEI. This CDR3 has 15 residues. The junction had 10 bases not matched to a gene; V was cut back by 6 bases and J by 4 bases. The whole variable domain, filled in from reference TRBV2 and TRBJ1-1, reads EPEVTQTPSHQVTQMGQEVILRCVPISNHLYFYWYRQILGQKVEFLVSFYNNEISEKSEIFDDQFSVERPDGSNFTLKIRSTKLEDSAMYFCASSPRTGGGTEAFFGQGTRLTVV.

This clonotype was found a few times. The chain recombines TRBV5-4 with TRBJ2-3; D may be TRBD1 (5 bases). Trimming cost V 1 base and J 4 bases, with 10 bases left between them. The germline CDR1 and CDR2 sequences are SGHNT and YYREEE (reference sequence). The CDR3 runs 14 residues. The CDR3 loop reads CASSLQGPADTQYF. DNA for the CDR3: TGTGCCAGCAGCTTGCAGGGTCCCGCAGATACGCAGTATTTT. Drawing the rest from reference TRBV5-4 and TRBJ2-3, the complete variable domain is ETGVTQSPTHLIKTRGQQVTLRCSSQSGHNTVSWYQQALGQGPQFIFQYYREEENGRGNFPPRFSGLQFPNYSSELNVNALELDDSALYLCASSLQGPADTQYFGPGTRLTVL.

This rearrangement joins TRBV6-6 to TRBJ2-7; 9 bases align to TRBD1. There are 15 residues in the CDR3. V gave up 7 bases and J gave up 6 bases; unmatched junction bases: 13. Germline V gene sequence: CDR1 MNHNY, CDR2 SVGAGI (reference sequence). The CDR3 reads CASNPTRDRAGEQYF. The CDR3 DNA reads as TGTGCCAGCAACCCAACCCGGGACAGGGCGGGCGAGCAGTACTTC.

The chain is built from TRBV2 and TRBJ1-5; D uncertain. Germline loops: CDR1 SNHLY, CDR2 FYNNEI. The CDR3 consists of 16 residues. The V and J ends lost 4 bases and 0 bases respectively, with 13 bases between them. As DNA, the CDR3 is TGTGCCAGCAGTGGACGACTGACGGTTAGCAATCAGCCCCAGCATTTT. This codes for CASSGRLTVSNQPQHF.

This clonotype was seen ten or more times. The genes are TRBV7-9 and TRBJ2-3, with TRBD1 matching over 7 bases. The CDR3 is 14 residues long. Trimming took 5 bases from V and 0 from J; bases not matched to a gene: 2. Germline assignment: CDR1 SEHNR and CDR2 FQNEAQ (reference sequence). CDR3 amino acids: CASSQGQSTDTQYF. For the CDR3, the DNA is TGTGCCAGCAGCCAGGGACAGAGCACAGATACGCAGTATTTT. The full variable domain, with the rest looked up from reference TRBV7-9 and TRBJ2-3, is DTGVSQNPRHKITKRGQNVTFRCDPISEHNRLYWYRQTLGQGPEFLTYFQNEAQLEKSRLLSDRFSAERPKGSFSTLEIQRTEQGDSAMYLCASSQGQSTDTQYFGPGTRLTVL.

The table lists this clonotype with a few counts. The J gene is TRBJ1-1, the V gene TRBV5-1; no firm D call. The CDR3 is 12 residues long. CDR1 is SGHRS, CDR2 YFSETQ, per germline. V was trimmed by 4 bases and J by 2 bases, leaving 6 bases between them. The CDR3 is CASSEINTEAFF. CDR3 bases: TGCGCCAGCAGCGAAATAAACACTGAAGCTTTCTTT.

This clonotype was observed a few times. V and J are TRBV12-3 or TRBV12-4 and TRBJ1-3; D unresolved. This CDR3 comprises 16 residues. V was pared by 4 bases and J by 0 bases, with 13 bases between. DNA for the CDR3: TGTGCCAGCAGTTCATCGGGGTCCGTCTCTGGAAACACCATATATTTT. It is translated as CASSSSGSVSGNTIYF.

This clonotype occurred a few times. The chain links TRBV7-2 to TRBJ2-1; D gene uncertain. Per germline, CDR1 SGHTA and CDR2 FQGNSA. V was cut by 1 base and J by 5 bases, with 6 bases left in between. The CDR3 covers 13 residues. In DNA form, the CDR3 reads TGTGCCAGCAGCTTAGTGGAGAACAATGAGCAGTTCTTC. Amino acid sequence: CASSLVENNEQFF.

The sample holds a few counts of this clonotype. This chain joins TRBV7-2 and TRBJ1-6; D gene uncertain. Germline V lookup: CDR1 SGHTA, CDR2 FQGNSA. The CDR3 is 13 residues long. Trimming pared 6 bases from V and 7 bases from J, leaving 10 bases between. CDR3 nucleotides: TGTGCCAGCAGACGTAGGGCGAATTCACCCCTCCACTTT. Protein sequence: CASRRRANSPLHF.

This clonotype was detected many times. V is TRBV5-1 and J is TRBJ1-4; D is ambiguous. The germline V gene encodes CDR1 SGHRS and CDR2 YFSETQ. V was cut by 4 bases and J by 6 bases, with 16 bases left in between. The CDR3 contains 15 residues. CDR3 DNA sequence: TGCGCCAGCAGCCAAAGAGGGTTTTGGGATGAAAAACTGTTTTTT. Translating gives CASSQRGFWDEKLFF.

The chain joins TRBV20-1 to TRBJ1-2; weak D call: TRBD1 (6 bases). The CDR3 contains 15 residues. V was clipped by 3 bases and J by 5 bases, with 19 bases between them. Germline CDR1 is DFQATT and CDR2 is SNEGSKA (reference sequence). The CDR3 loop reads CSARFPTGMGYGYTF. For the CDR3, the DNA is TGCAGTGCTAGGTTTCCCACAGGGATGGGTTATGGCTACACCTTC.

The table lists this clonotype with a few counts. The V call is TRBV29-1, the J call TRBJ2-5; 9 bases map to TRBD2. V lost 4 bases and J lost 4; bases outside the gene matches: 7. The CDR3 loop spans 14 amino acids. Germline V gene lookup returns CDR1 SQVTM and CDR2 ANQGSEA. CDR3 sequence (DNA): TGCAGCGTTGGAGCGGGGGGCTTGGCAGAGACCCAGTACTTC. Its protein product is CSVGAGGLAETQYF.

This clonotype was picked up a small number of times. This chain links TRBV20-1 with TRBJ1-1, with 9 nucleotides matching TRBD1. Germline V CDR1 and CDR2: DFQATT, SNEGSKA (reference sequence). The length of the CDR3 is 13 residues. Trimming removed 1 base from V and 10 bases from J; junction bases left unmatched: 7. The DNA for the CDR3 is TGCAGTGCTAGAGTAACAGGGGGCGCGGGAGCTTTCTTT. It encodes CSARVTGGAGAFF.

The V call is TRBV5-1, the J call TRBJ2-7; D is unclear. The V gene lost 4 bases and the J gene lost 0 bases, with 17 bases spanning the gap. Germline values: CDR1 SGHRS, CDR2 YFSETQ. The CDR3 runs 16 residues. CDR3 bases: TGCGCCAGCAGCCCCTCGGGCACCAGGCACTCCTACGAGCAGTACTTC. Its protein product is CASSPSGTRHSYEQYF.